This T cell receptor beta chain was identified during a study of T cell responses to AZD1222 COVID-19 vaccine. This CDR3 region has 15 residues. Germline CDR1 reads KGHSH; CDR2 reads LQKENI. V was pared by 6 bases and J by 5 bases, with 11 bases of the junction left unmatched. Produced via immunoSEQ multiplex PCR; TCRdb's table is partial and in-frame only. This sample has roughly 150,000 clones, with 93% found just once. This specimen was peripheral blood, taken on day 0 of AZD1222 vaccination. The origin of this receptor is an adult in good health. This sequence joins TRBV18 and TRBJ1-2, with 8 nucleotides matching TRBD1. In nucleotides, the CDR3 is TGTGCCAGCTCCCCCGGGACAGGAGGCTCATATGGCTACACCTTC. It codes for CASSPGTGGSYGYTF.